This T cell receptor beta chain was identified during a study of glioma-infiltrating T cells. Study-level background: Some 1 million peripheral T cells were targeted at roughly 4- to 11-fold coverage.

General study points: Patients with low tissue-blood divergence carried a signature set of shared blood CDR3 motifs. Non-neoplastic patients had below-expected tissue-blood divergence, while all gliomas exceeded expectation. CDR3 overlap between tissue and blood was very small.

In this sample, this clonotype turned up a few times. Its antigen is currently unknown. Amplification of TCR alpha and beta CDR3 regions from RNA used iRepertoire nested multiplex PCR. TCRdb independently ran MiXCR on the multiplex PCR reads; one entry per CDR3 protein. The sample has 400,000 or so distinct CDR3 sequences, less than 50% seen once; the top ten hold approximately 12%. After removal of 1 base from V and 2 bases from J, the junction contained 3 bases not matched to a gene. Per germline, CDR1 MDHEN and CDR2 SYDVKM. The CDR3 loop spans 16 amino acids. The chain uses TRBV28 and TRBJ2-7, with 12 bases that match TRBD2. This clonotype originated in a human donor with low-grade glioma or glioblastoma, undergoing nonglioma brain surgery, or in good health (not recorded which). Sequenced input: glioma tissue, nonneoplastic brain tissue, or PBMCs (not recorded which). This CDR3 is CASSLSLAGGTYEQYF. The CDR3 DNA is TGTGCCAGCAGTTTATCCCTAGCGGGAGGGACCTACGAGCAGTACTTC.